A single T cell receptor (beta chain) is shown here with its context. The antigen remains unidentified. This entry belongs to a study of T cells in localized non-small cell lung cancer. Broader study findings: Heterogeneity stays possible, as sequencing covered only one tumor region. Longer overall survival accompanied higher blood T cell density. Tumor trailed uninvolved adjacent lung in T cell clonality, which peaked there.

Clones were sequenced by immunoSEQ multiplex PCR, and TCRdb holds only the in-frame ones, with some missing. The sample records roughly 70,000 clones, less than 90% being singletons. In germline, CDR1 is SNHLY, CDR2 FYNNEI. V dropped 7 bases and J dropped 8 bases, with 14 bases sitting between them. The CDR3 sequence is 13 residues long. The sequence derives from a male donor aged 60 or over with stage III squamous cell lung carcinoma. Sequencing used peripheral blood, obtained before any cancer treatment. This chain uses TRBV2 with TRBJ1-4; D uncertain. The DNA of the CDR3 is TGTGCCAGCAAAACATCGATGGACGAAAAACTGTTTTTT. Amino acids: CASKTSMDEKLFF.